The clone carrying this TCR beta chain occurred a few times. As yet, its antigen is unknown. Germline values: CDR1 SGHRS, CDR2 YFSETQ. This CDR3 region has 14 residues. Deletions cut 3 bases from V and 0 bases from J, with 10 bases between. Via the markers CD45RO/CCR7/CD25/CD127/CD95/CD27, stem cell-like memory, regulatory, central memory and naive CD4+ cells were sorted. Since all of the isolated RNA was reverse transcribed, expressed TCRB transcripts were what got sequenced. This table comes from immunoSEQ multiplex PCR, and its TCRdb copy is limited to in-frame clones, with some not included. The sample holds under 800,000 clones, about 16% seen once. This specimen belongs to a study of beta chain features in type 1 diabetes. Overall study results and limits: Cells that show high TCR expression could be over-represented by cDNA sequencing. PCR might favor shorter templates, equally in patients and controls.

The source material was naive CD4+ T cells from blood. This TCR was recovered from a man younger than 30 in good health. This chain joins TRBV5-1 and TRBJ2-7; tentatively, D is TRBD1 or TRBD2 (5 bases each). The CDR3 DNA follows: TGCGCCAGCAGCTCAGACAGCGGCTCCTACGAGCAGTACTTC. This codes for CASSSDSGSYEQYF.